The rows below give T cell receptor beta chains drawn from one sample of a study of PD-L1 blockade in urothelial cancer. Only in-frame clones appear in the TCRdb table, and some are missing; sequencing was by immunoSEQ multiplex PCR. The sample includes tens of thousands of clones, 84% of them seen just once. The sequencing used PBMCs, collected around atezolizumab (anti-PD-L1) treatment. Every receptor here comes from a woman between 70 and 85 years old with urothelial cancer. The CDR3 runs from the conserved cysteine through the conserved F or W. The D gene is left open where the match is weak. Clone size is shown for a subset of rows, as once, few, many or a class of expanded clone.

D	length	J	V	size	CDR3	DNA
TRBD2	13	TRBJ2-1	TRBV29-1	NA	CSVCAGDWYEQFF	TGCAGCGTTTGTGCGGGAGATTGGTATGAGCAGTTCTTC
TRBD2	16	TRBJ2-1	TRBV5-1	NA	CASSIYQAGGLYEQFF	TGCGCCAGCAGCATTTACCAAGCGGGAGGTCTGTATGAGCAGTTCTTC
NA	11	TRBJ1-1	TRBV19	NA	CASSTDTEAFF	TGTGCCAGTAGTACCGACACTGAAGCTTTCTTT
NA	16	TRBJ1-4	TRBV5-1	NA	CASSLAVTGGNEKLFF	TGCGCCAGCAGCTTGGCCGTGACTGGAGGAAATGAAAAACTGTTTTTT
NA	13	TRBJ1-2	TRBV6-6	NA	CASRFPQGQGYTF	TGTGCCAGCAGGTTCCCCCAGGGGCAAGGCTACACCTTC
NA	12	TRBJ2-3	TRBV29-1	NA	CSVEFTGDTQYF	TGCAGCGTTGAATTTACCGGAGATACGCAGTATTTT
NA	12	TRBJ1-2	TRBV19	NA	CASPKSGYGYTF	TGTGCCAGTCCTAAATCCGGCTATGGCTACACCTTC
NA	17	TRBJ2-1	TRBV7-9	NA	CASSLFGVGGRYNEQFF	TGTGCCAGCAGCTTGTTCGGTGTCGGGGGGCGTTACAATGAGCAGTTCTTC
NA	18	TRBJ2-5	TRBV15	NA	CATSKGQVREGHGETQYF	TGTGCCACCAGCAAAGGACAGGTCCGGGAGGGCCACGGGGAGACCCAGTACTTC
NA	15	TRBJ1-4	TRBV6-5	NA	CASRPAFSGGEKLFF	TGTGCCAGCAGGCCAGCCTTTTCGGGGGGTGAAAAACTGTTTTTT
TRBD2	14	TRBJ2-7	TRBV27	NA	CASSFIGRAYEQYF	TGTGCCAGCAGTTTCATCGGGAGGGCCTACGAGCAGTACTTC
TRBD2	13	TRBJ2-7	TRBV10-3	NA	CAISESFGEGQYF	TGTGCCATCAGTGAGTCGTTCGGGGAGGGGCAGTACTTC
NA	16	TRBJ1-6	TRBV5-1	NA	CASSLEHSSYNSPLHF	TGCGCCAGCAGCTTGGAACACAGCTCCTATAATTCACCCCTCCACTTT
NA	14	TRBJ2-1	TRBV5-1	NA	CASSSPGTINEQFF	TGCGCCAGCAGCTCGCCCGGGACAATCAATGAGCAGTTCTTC
NA	15	TRBJ2-7	TRBV5-1	NA	CASSLEVGTPYEQYF	TGCGCCAGCAGCTTGGAGGTAGGGACACCGTACGAGCAGTACTTC
TRBD1	14	TRBJ1-4	TRBV7-9	many	CASSPRGANEKLFF	TGTGCCAGCAGCCCCAGGGGGGCCAATGAAAAACTGTTTTTT